This is a list of T cell receptor beta chains from one sample in a study of T cell responses to AZD1222 COVID-19 vaccine. The method was immunoSEQ multiplex PCR; TCRdb's version includes in-frame clones alone and lacks a portion of them. This table has 65,000 to 85,000 clones, roughly 80% appearing once. The input for sequencing was peripheral blood, taken on day 0 of AZD1222 vaccination. The receptors stem from an adult in good health. The CDR3 runs from the conserved cysteine through the conserved F or W. Fields, in order: J gene, CDR3 length, D gene, clone size, V gene, CDR3 DNA, CDR3 protein. The D gene is left open where the match is weak. Clone size appears in some rows only: once, few, many, or a class for an expanded clone.

j_call: TRBJ1-2
cdr3_length: 15
d_call: TRBD1
clone_size: .
v_call: TRBV9
cdr3_nt: TGTGCCAGCAGCGCCGGACAGGGGGGAGTATGGGGCTACACCTTC
cdr3_aa: CASSAGQGGVWGYTF

j_call: TRBJ1-1
cdr3_length: 14
d_call: .
clone_size: .
v_call: TRBV29-1
cdr3_nt: TGCAGCGTTGAAGATCCGAAGGTAGGAACTGAAGCTTTCTTT
cdr3_aa: CSVEDPKVGTEAFF

j_call: TRBJ2-5
cdr3_length: 14
d_call: .
clone_size: .
v_call: TRBV18
cdr3_nt: TGTGCCAGCTCACCACGAGGCGGTAAAGAGACCCAGTACTTC
cdr3_aa: CASSPRGGKETQYF

j_call: TRBJ1-2
cdr3_length: 14
d_call: .
clone_size: .
v_call: TRBV27
cdr3_nt: TGTGCCAGCAGTTTATCTCAAGGCTATTGGGTCTACACCTTC
cdr3_aa: CASSLSQGYWVYTF

j_call: TRBJ1-1
cdr3_length: 12
d_call: TRBD1
clone_size: .
v_call: TRBV7-8
cdr3_nt: TGTGCCAGCAGCCGCCCAGGGGGCAAAGCTTTCTTT
cdr3_aa: CASSRPGGKAFF

j_call: TRBJ2-1
cdr3_length: 13
d_call: .
clone_size: .
v_call: TRBV2
cdr3_nt: TGTGCCAGCTTGGGCGGGTCCTACAATGAGCAGTTCTTC
cdr3_aa: CASLGGSYNEQFF

j_call: TRBJ1-2
cdr3_length: 14
d_call: TRBD1
clone_size: .
v_call: TRBV5-1
cdr3_nt: TGCGCCAGCAGCGGGTCGACAGGGGGCGTTGGCTACACCTTC
cdr3_aa: CASSGSTGGVGYTF

j_call: TRBJ1-6
cdr3_length: 14
d_call: .
clone_size: once
v_call: TRBV7-3
cdr3_nt: TGTGCCAGCAGCTTAGCCTCCTCTGGTGCGGCCCTCCACTTT
cdr3_aa: CASSLASSGAALHF

j_call: TRBJ2-7
cdr3_length: 14
d_call: .
clone_size: .
v_call: TRBV7-2
cdr3_nt: TGTGCCAGCAGCCCAGCCGGGACGGGTTACGAGCAGTACTTC
cdr3_aa: CASSPAGTGYEQYF

j_call: TRBJ2-1
cdr3_length: 15
d_call: TRBD2
clone_size: .
v_call: TRBV19
cdr3_nt: TGTGCCAGTCTACGAGCGGGACGATCCTACAATGAGCAGTTCTTC
cdr3_aa: CASLRAGRSYNEQFF

j_call: TRBJ1-1
cdr3_length: 15
d_call: .
clone_size: .
v_call: TRBV7-2
cdr3_nt: TGTGCCAGCAGCTTAGTTGCTGGATTGGGCACTGAAGCTTTCTTT
cdr3_aa: CASSLVAGLGTEAFF

j_call: TRBJ2-3
cdr3_length: 12
d_call: .
clone_size: .
v_call: TRBV18
cdr3_nt: TGTGCCAGCTCACCACGAGCAGATACGCAGTATTTT
cdr3_aa: CASSPRADTQYF

j_call: TRBJ1-5
cdr3_length: 13
d_call: .
clone_size: .
v_call: TRBV6-4
cdr3_nt: TGTGCCAGCAGTGAGAGACAGGACCAGCCCCAGCATTTT
cdr3_aa: CASSERQDQPQHF

j_call: TRBJ2-7
cdr3_length: 14
d_call: TRBD1
clone_size: .
v_call: TRBV7-9
cdr3_nt: TGTGCCAGCAGCTCGGAGGGGACAGGGGCCTATAGGTACTTC
cdr3_aa: CASSSEGTGAYRYF

j_call: TRBJ2-7
cdr3_length: 12
d_call: .
clone_size: once
v_call: TRBV6-2/TRBV6-3
cdr3_nt: TGTGCCAGCAGTCGGCAGGGCTACGAGCAGTACTTC
cdr3_aa: CASSRQGYEQYF

j_call: TRBJ2-7
cdr3_length: 14
d_call: TRBD1
clone_size: .
v_call: TRBV4-3
cdr3_nt: TGCGCCAGCAGCCAAGGACAGGGGGCGTGGGAGCAGTACTTC
cdr3_aa: CASSQGQGAWEQYF